This paragraph covers one T cell receptor (beta chain) sequence. Its antigen is as yet unknown. CDR3 length: 14 residues. With 5 bases clipped from V and 5 bases from J, the junction kept 7 bases outside the gene matches. The germline V gene has CDR1 MDHEN and CDR2 SYDVKM. The data were obtained in a study of naive and memory T cell subsets. Amplification of ligated cDNA took four PCR rounds with SP2 and nested alpha and beta constant primers. From the UMI-ligation and nested PCR reads, TCRdb called clonotypes with MiXCR, one entry per CDR3 protein. The sample shows more than 25,000 distinct CDR3 sequences, over 4% of them seen only once. General study findings and limits: TCR transcript changes with activation or differentiation may affect this RNA method.

The library had UMIs added by 3' ligation of an oligonucleotide to TCR cDNA. Whole-blood samples were 2 to 2.5 ml of peripheral blood from healthy adult volunteers. Unsorted total RNA, about 1 to 1000 ng, was DNase treated before reverse transcription. The TCR was taken from an adult in good health. Sequenced: blood. V usage is TRBV28 and J usage is TRBJ2-5; 8 nucleotides match TRBD1. The CDR3 here is CASSVGQGGETQYF. CDR3 nucleotides: TGTGCCAGCAGTGTTGGACAGGGCGGGGAGACCCAGTACTTC. The whole variable domain, remainder taken from reference TRBV28 and TRBJ2-5, is DVKVTQSSRYLVKRTGEKVFLECVQDMDHENMFWYRQDPGLGLRLIYFSYDVKMKEKGDIPEGYSVSREKKERFSLILESASTNQTSMYLCASSVGQGGETQYFGPGTRLLVL.